The T cell receptor beta chain under discussion was sequenced for a study of CD8 T cells in ankylosing spondylitis. Of note for this clonotype: The antigen remains undetermined.

TCRdb fed the 5' RACE reads into MiXCR, producing one record per CDR3 protein. This sample has 220,000 or so distinct CDR3 sequences, with about 17% found just once. CDR1 and CDR2 (germline): MNHEY, SMNVEV (reference sequence). Trimming took 4 bases from V and 14 from J; bases not matched to a gene: 10. This CDR3 has 13 residues. Study findings and constraints: There was reportedly significant enrichment of clones that were disease-linked in matched ankylosing spondylitis synovial fluid. Ankylosing spondylitis blood seemed to carry a telltale TCR beta motif made of several highly homologous variants.

The sequence came from a male donor with ankylosing spondylitis. Specimen: blood, either unsorted or a sorted T cell fraction (not recorded which). V and J are TRBV27 and TRBJ2-3; TRBD1 aligns across 9 bases. The CDR3 loop reads CASSYFSGTGMYF. CDR3 DNA: TGTGCCAGCAGTTACTTCTCCGGGACAGGGATGTATTTT.